This TCR beta chain was sequenced for a study of cytomegalovirus exposure and HLA in healthy donors. Broader study findings: Roughly uniform depth of sequencing across donors was assumed in presence/absence analyses. The study carried out a later analysis of TCR beta sequences. It associated approximately 15,000 of them with specific HLA alleles at a false discovery rate of 0.05. An analysis done earlier found most TCR beta V segments productive about 87% or about 30% of the time.

PCR primers comprised 60 Vbeta and 13 Jbeta primers. Assay used: immunoSEQ multiplex PCR; TCRdb lists only in-frame clones, some missing. The sample gives roughly 140,000 clones, 50% to 75% of which show up once; 6% to 8.5% is in the top ten. Turning to this clone: The target antigen is unknown.

The CDR3 consists of 15 residues. Germline V gives CDR1 MDHEN, CDR2 SYDVKM. The V and J ends lost 5 bases and 4 bases, in that order; junction bases with no gene match: 10. The chain couples TRBV28 to TRBJ1-1; TRBD1 matches 7 bases. This TCR derives from a woman between 55 and 75 years old in good health and CMV-seropositive. The sequenced sample consisted of PBMCs. As DNA, the CDR3 is TGTGCCAGCAGTCTACAGACAGGGTTTGGCACTGAAGCTTTCTTT. Protein product: CASSLQTGFGTEAFF.